Listed below are T cell receptor beta chains from one sample, sequenced in a study of T cell responses to AZD1222 COVID-19 vaccine. Repertoires were generated with immunoSEQ multiplex PCR, while TCRdb's copy carries only in-frame clones and drops some. The sample contains 85,000 to 130,000 clones, around nine tenths of which appear only once. The sequenced sample was peripheral blood, obtained 28 days after the second dose of the MenACWY control vaccine. Receptor source: an adult who received the MenACWY meningococcal vaccine as a control. Each CDR3 is given with its conserved first and last residue. The order of the fields is D gene, clone size, J gene, V gene, CDR3 DNA, CDR3 protein. The D gene is left open where the match is weak. Size values are once, few and many counts, or a class for expanded clones, and some rows have none.

NA,few,TRBJ2-3,TRBV3-1/TRBV3-2,TGTGCCAGCAGCCAAGCGCTTAGCACAGATACGCAGTATTTT,CASSQALSTDTQYF
NA,NA,TRBJ2-3,TRBV25-1,TGTGCCAGCAGGGCAGATACGCAGTATTTT,CASRADTQYF
NA,NA,TRBJ1-4,TRBV4-2,TGTGCCAGCAGCCAGCGACTGCGGGAAAAACTGTTTTTT,CASSQRLREKLFF
NA,NA,TRBJ1-2,TRBV28,TGTGCCAGCAGTTTCGAGGGCTACACCTTC,CASSFEGYTF
NA,once,TRBJ1-2,TRBV24-1,TGTGCCACCAGTGGGCAGGGGCTTAGTTATGGCTACACCTTC,CATSGQGLSYGYTF
NA,NA,TRBJ2-7,TRBV5-1,TGCGCCACCAAAAATGGGTACCGATCCTACGAGCAGTACTTC,CATKNGYRSYEQYF
NA,NA,TRBJ2-2,TRBV2,TGTGCCAGCTCCGGGGGGCTGGGCACCGGGGAGCTGTTTTTT,CASSGGLGTGELFF
NA,few,TRBJ1-2,TRBV5-6,TGTGCCAGCAGCTTTAGTCGCAACTATGGCTACACCTTC,CASSFSRNYGYTF
TRBD1,once,TRBJ1-1,TRBV2,TGTGCCAGCAGTCCAACACGGGACAGAACACAACCTTTCGGAGCTTTCTTT,CASSPTRDRTQPFGAFF
NA,NA,TRBJ1-5,TRBV5-8,TGTGCCAGCAGTTATCATCGGAATCAGCCCCAGCATTTT,CASSYHRNQPQHF
NA,NA,TRBJ1-1,TRBV29-1,TGCAGCGTTGAATCTAGGGGCTCGAACACTGAAGCTTTCTTT,CSVESRGSNTEAFF
TRBD1,NA,TRBJ1-2,TRBV19,TGTGCCAGTAGTTCGGGGACAGGGCGCTATGGCTACACCTTC,CASSSGTGRYGYTF
NA,NA,TRBJ2-1,TRBV6-6,TGTGCCAGCACCTCCCAATTAGGTTCGGGGGATGAGCAGTTCTTC,CASTSQLGSGDEQFF
NA,NA,TRBJ1-1,TRBV4-3,TGCGCCAGCAGCCCCAGCGCGGGGAACACTGAAGCTTTCTTT,CASSPSAGNTEAFF
TRBD1,NA,TRBJ1-5,TRBV2,TGTGCCAGCAGTCCGGAGGGACAGGGTAATCAGCCCCAGCATTTT,CASSPEGQGNQPQHF
TRBD1,NA,TRBJ2-7,TRBV28,TGTGCCAGCAGTTTGCGTCAGGGGGCAACCTACGAGCAGTACTTC,CASSLRQGATYEQYF
NA,few,TRBJ2-3,TRBV18,TGTGCCAGCTCACCTTACACAGATACGCAGTATTTT,CASSPYTDTQYF
NA,NA,TRBJ1-6,TRBV9,TGTGCCAGCAGCGCCGGACAGTTCCCCCTCCACTTT,CASSAGQFPLHF
NA,NA,TRBJ1-5,TRBV2,TGTGCCAGCAGCGGCTCCTTTCGCAATCAGCCCCAGCATTTT,CASSGSFRNQPQHF
TRBD2,once,TRBJ2-1,TRBV5-1,TGCGCCAGCAGTTTGGGACTAGCGGGGGCCGAGCAGTTCTTC,CASSLGLAGAEQFF
NA,NA,TRBJ1-5,TRBV3-1/TRBV3-2,TGTGCCAGCACCCACAAGCCCCAGCATTTT,CASTHKPQHF
TRBD1,NA,TRBJ2-5,TRBV7-2,TGTGCCAGCAGCTTAGCAGAGGGCGGCAGGGGGCGGGAGACCCAGTACTTC,CASSLAEGGRGRETQYF
NA,NA,TRBJ2-1,TRBV5-6,TGTGCCAGCAGCCCCTGGGACATGAGCTCCTACAATGAGCAGTTCTTC,CASSPWDMSSYNEQFF
NA,NA,TRBJ2-7,TRBV12-3/TRBV12-4,TGTGCCAGCAGTTTTAGACGATCCTACGAGCAGTACTTC,CASSFRRSYEQYF
TRBD1,NA,TRBJ2-7,TRBV18,TGTGCCAGCTCACGGACAGGGGGGCGGAGCGAGCAGTACTTC,CASSRTGGRSEQYF
TRBD1,NA,TRBJ1-2,TRBV18,TGTGCCAGCTCATCCGGACAGGGAATGGGTAACTATGGCTACACCTTC,CASSSGQGMGNYGYTF
NA,few,TRBJ1-1,TRBV18,TGTGCCAGCTCACCCGGGGATAGGCACACTGAAGCTTTCTTT,CASSPGDRHTEAFF
NA,NA,TRBJ1-5,TRBV6-1,TGTGCCAGCAGTGAAATAGGGCGAGGTGGTAGCAATCAGCCCCAGCATTTT,CASSEIGRGGSNQPQHF
TRBD2,NA,TRBJ2-2,TRBV11-3,TGTGCCAGCAGCGCCGGCCGCGGCACAGCGGGGGTGAACACCGGGGAGCTGTTTTTT,CASSAGRGTAGVNTGELFF
TRBD1,NA,TRBJ2-1,TRBV4-3,TGCGCCAGCAGCCAAAAGAGACAGGGGCCGAATAATGAGCAGTTCTTC,CASSQKRQGPNNEQFF
NA,NA,TRBJ1-2,TRBV24-1,TGTGCCACCAGTGAGGGGGCGAATGGCTACACCTTC,CATSEGANGYTF
NA,NA,TRBJ2-7,TRBV2,TGTGCCAGCAGCAGGACCGACTGGTCCTACGAGCAGTACTTC,CASSRTDWSYEQYF
NA,NA,TRBJ1-2,TRBV5-1,TGCGCCAGCAGCTCCGCCGGGCAGGCTCTAAGCGGCTACACCTTC,CASSSAGQALSGYTF
TRBD1,NA,TRBJ2-2,TRBV2,TGTGCCAGCAGTGAGCAGGGGGAAGGCGCCGGGGAGCTGTTTTTT,CASSEQGEGAGELFF
TRBD1,NA,TRBJ1-2,TRBV4-1,TGCGCCAGCAGCCTTACAGGGGGCGTAAGCTATGGCTACACCTTC,CASSLTGGVSYGYTF
NA,NA,TRBJ1-2,TRBV24-1,TGTGCCACCAGTGATTCCGTTTGGGGCTACACCTTC,CATSDSVWGYTF
TRBD1,NA,TRBJ1-2,TRBV24-1,TGTGCCACCAGTGATTCGACCTCTCAGGGGGCGCAGGGCTACACCTTC,CATSDSTSQGAQGYTF
NA,NA,TRBJ1-2,TRBV19,TGTGCCAGTATTACAGCTTACTATGGCTACACCTTC,CASITAYYGYTF
TRBD2,NA,TRBJ2-5,TRBV7-3,TGTGCCAGCAGCTTAATCGGGACTAGCGGGGGCTTGCAAGAGACCCAGTACTTC,CASSLIGTSGGLQETQYF
TRBD1,NA,TRBJ1-2,TRBV4-2,TGTGCCAGCACCGACAGGGACGGTAACTATGGCTACACCTTC,CASTDRDGNYGYTF
NA,NA,TRBJ2-7,TRBV7-2,TGTGCCAGCAGCTTAGACCCAGCTACCTACGAGCAGTACTTC,CASSLDPATYEQYF